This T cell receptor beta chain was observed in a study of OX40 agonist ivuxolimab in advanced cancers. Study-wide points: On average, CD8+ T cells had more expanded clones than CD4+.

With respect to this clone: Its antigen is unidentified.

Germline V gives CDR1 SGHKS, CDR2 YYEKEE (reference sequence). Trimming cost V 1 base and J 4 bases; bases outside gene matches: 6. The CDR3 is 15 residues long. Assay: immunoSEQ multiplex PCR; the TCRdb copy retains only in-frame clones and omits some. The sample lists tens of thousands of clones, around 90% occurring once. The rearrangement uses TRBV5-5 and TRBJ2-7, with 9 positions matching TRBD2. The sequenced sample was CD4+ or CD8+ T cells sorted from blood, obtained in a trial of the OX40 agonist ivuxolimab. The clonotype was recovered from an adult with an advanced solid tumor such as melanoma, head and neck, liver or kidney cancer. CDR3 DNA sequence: TGTGCCAGCAGCTTGTCGGCTAGCGGGACTTACGAGCAGTACTTC. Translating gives CASSLSASGTYEQYF.